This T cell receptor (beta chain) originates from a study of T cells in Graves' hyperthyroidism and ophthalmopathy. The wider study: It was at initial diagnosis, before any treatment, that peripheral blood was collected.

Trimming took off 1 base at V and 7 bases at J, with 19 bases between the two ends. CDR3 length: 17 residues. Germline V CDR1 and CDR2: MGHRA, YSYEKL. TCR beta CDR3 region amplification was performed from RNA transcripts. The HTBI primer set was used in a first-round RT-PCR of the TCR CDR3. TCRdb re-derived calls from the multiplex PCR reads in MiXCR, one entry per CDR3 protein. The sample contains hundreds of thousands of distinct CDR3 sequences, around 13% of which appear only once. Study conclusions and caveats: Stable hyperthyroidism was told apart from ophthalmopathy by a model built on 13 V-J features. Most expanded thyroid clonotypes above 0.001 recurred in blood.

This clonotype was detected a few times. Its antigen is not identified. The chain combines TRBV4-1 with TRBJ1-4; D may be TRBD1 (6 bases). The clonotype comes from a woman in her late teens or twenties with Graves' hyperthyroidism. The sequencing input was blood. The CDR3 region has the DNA TGCGCCAGCAGCCAAGGTCTAGTCCAACAGGGCGCTGAAAAACTGTTTTTT. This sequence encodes CASSQGLVQQGAEKLFF.